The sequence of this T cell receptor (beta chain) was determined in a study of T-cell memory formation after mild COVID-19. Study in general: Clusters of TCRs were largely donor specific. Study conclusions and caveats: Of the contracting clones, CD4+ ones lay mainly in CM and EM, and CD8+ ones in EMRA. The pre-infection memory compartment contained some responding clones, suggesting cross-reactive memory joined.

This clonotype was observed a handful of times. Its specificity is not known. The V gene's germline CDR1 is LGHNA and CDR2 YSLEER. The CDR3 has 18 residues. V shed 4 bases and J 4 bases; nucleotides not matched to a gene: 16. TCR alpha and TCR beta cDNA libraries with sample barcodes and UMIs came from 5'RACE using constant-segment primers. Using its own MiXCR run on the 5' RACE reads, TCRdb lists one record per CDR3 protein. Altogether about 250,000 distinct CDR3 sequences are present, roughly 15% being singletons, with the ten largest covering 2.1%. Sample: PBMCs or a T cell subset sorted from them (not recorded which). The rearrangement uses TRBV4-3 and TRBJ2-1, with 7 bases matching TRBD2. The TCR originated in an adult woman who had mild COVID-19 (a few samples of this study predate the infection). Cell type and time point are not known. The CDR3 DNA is TGCGCCAGCAGCCCAGGAAAAGGGCGGGAGAAGCGATACAATGAGCAGTTCTTC. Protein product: CASSPGKGREKRYNEQFF.